These T cell receptor beta chains were read from a single sample in a study of early T cells in non-severe SARS-CoV-2 infection. Using its own MiXCR run on the 5' RACE reads, TCRdb lists one record per CDR3 protein. The sample records about 48,000 distinct CDR3 sequences, about 9.8% being singletons. The sequenced material came from whole blood. The receptors were gathered from an adult who was a healthcare worker with PCR-confirmed SARS-CoV-2 infection or an uninfected control (not recorded which). Both conserved end residues are part of each CDR3. The order of the fields is D gene, J gene, V gene, clone size, CDR3 DNA, CDR3 protein. A D gene is named only where the DNA matches it firmly. Rows give clone size only sometimes, using once, few, many, or a class for an expanded clone.

D gene: NA
J gene: TRBJ2-7
V gene: TRBV9
clone size: few
CDR3 DNA: TGTGCCAGCAGCGCCGGGACTTCTCCCTACGAGCAGTACTTC
CDR3 protein: CASSAGTSPYEQYF

D gene: TRBD1
J gene: TRBJ1-5
V gene: TRBV2
clone size: many
CDR3 DNA: TGTGCCAGCAGCCTGACAGGGGTAAGGCAGCCCCAGCATTTT
CDR3 protein: CASSLTGVRQPQHF

D gene: NA
J gene: TRBJ1-1
V gene: TRBV6-5
clone size: NA
CDR3 DNA: TGTGCCAGCAGTTACCGCCAGGGCGGGACTGAAGCTTTCTTT
CDR3 protein: CASSYRQGGTEAFF

D gene: NA
J gene: TRBJ1-4
V gene: TRBV20-1
clone size: many
CDR3 DNA: TGCAGTGCTGGGAGGGGCGACACCAAAGGCTCTTTT
CDR3 protein: CSAGRGDTKGSF

D gene: NA
J gene: TRBJ1-1
V gene: TRBV10-3
clone size: NA
CDR3 DNA: TGTGCCATCAGTGAGTACACTGAAGCTTTCTTT
CDR3 protein: CAISEYTEAFF

D gene: NA
J gene: TRBJ2-7
V gene: TRBV28
clone size: NA
CDR3 DNA: TGTGCCAGCACCGGGACTCGGTACGAGCAGTACTTC
CDR3 protein: CASTGTRYEQYF

D gene: NA
J gene: TRBJ1-6
V gene: TRBV7-6
clone size: many
CDR3 DNA: TGTGCCAGCAGTAAACGTCTAAATTCACCCCTCCACTTT
CDR3 protein: CASSKRLNSPLHF

D gene: NA
J gene: TRBJ1-1
V gene: TRBV10-3
clone size: NA
CDR3 DNA: TGTGCCATCAGTGAGTCGATTAATAGGGGAACTGAAGCTTTCTTT
CDR3 protein: CAISESINRGTEAFF

D gene: TRBD2
J gene: TRBJ2-3
V gene: TRBV20-1
clone size: many
CDR3 DNA: TGCAGTTGTCGACTAGCGGCTAGAGATACGCAGTATTTT
CDR3 protein: CSCRLAARDTQYF

D gene: NA
J gene: TRBJ1-1
V gene: TRBV13
clone size: NA
CDR3 DNA: TGTGCCAGCAGCCCCGGGACACCGAACACTGAAGCTTTCTTT
CDR3 protein: CASSPGTPNTEAFF

D gene: NA
J gene: TRBJ2-1
V gene: TRBV14
clone size: many
CDR3 DNA: TGTGCCAGCAGGTCCGGCTACAATGAGCAGTTCTTC
CDR3 protein: CASRSGYNEQFF

D gene: TRBD2
J gene: TRBJ2-7
V gene: TRBV9
clone size: many
CDR3 DNA: TGTGCCAGCAGCGCTCACGGGGGGGCGTACGAGCAGTACTTC
CDR3 protein: CASSAHGGAYEQYF

D gene: NA
J gene: TRBJ2-2
V gene: TRBV28
clone size: few
CDR3 DNA: TGTGCCAGCAGTTTCGGCTCAGCGAACACCGGGGAGCTGTTTTTT
CDR3 protein: CASSFGSANTGELFF

D gene: NA
J gene: TRBJ1-2
V gene: TRBV12-3/TRBV12-4
clone size: many
CDR3 DNA: TGTGCCAGCAGTTCCTCCGGGACCGTCTATGGCTACACCTTC
CDR3 protein: CASSSSGTVYGYTF

D gene: NA
J gene: TRBJ2-3
V gene: TRBV29-1
clone size: many
CDR3 DNA: TGCAGCGTTGAAGATGGGCGGGATGCCACAGATACGCAGTATTTT
CDR3 protein: CSVEDGRDATDTQYF

D gene: NA
J gene: TRBJ2-7
V gene: TRBV4-1
clone size: many
CDR3 DNA: TGCGCCAGCAGCCAGACTTCGTGGATCATGGGGATCAAGAGGGATGAACACAGCTCCTACGAGCAGTACTTC
CDR3 protein: CASSQTSWIMGIKRDEHSSYEQYF

D gene: TRBD1
J gene: TRBJ1-1
V gene: TRBV12-3/TRBV12-4
clone size: NA
CDR3 DNA: TGTGCCAGCAGGTCAGGGGGGGGCACTGAAGCTTTCTTT
CDR3 protein: CASRSGGGTEAFF

D gene: TRBD2
J gene: TRBJ2-7
V gene: TRBV6-6
clone size: many
CDR3 DNA: TGTGCCAGCAGCCGTCGGACTAGCGGGAGCCCGTACGAGCAGTACTTC
CDR3 protein: CASSRRTSGSPYEQYF

D gene: NA
J gene: TRBJ2-3
V gene: TRBV29-1
clone size: NA
CDR3 DNA: TGCAGCGTTGAAGACAGAACAGATACGCAGTATTTT
CDR3 protein: CSVEDRTDTQYF

D gene: TRBD1
J gene: TRBJ2-7
V gene: TRBV27
clone size: many
CDR3 DNA: TGTGCCAGCAGTTTAGCCGGGACAGGGGGCTACGAGCAGTACTTC
CDR3 protein: CASSLAGTGGYEQYF

D gene: NA
J gene: TRBJ2-3
V gene: TRBV7-8
clone size: few
CDR3 DNA: TGTGCCAGCAGCTTAACGGGAGAGTCCCCAGATACGCAGTATTTT
CDR3 protein: CASSLTGESPDTQYF

D gene: NA
J gene: TRBJ2-7
V gene: TRBV20-1
clone size: NA
CDR3 DNA: TGCAGTGCTAGAGATAACGAGCAGTACTTC
CDR3 protein: CSARDNEQYF

D gene: NA
J gene: TRBJ2-1
V gene: TRBV29-1
clone size: NA
CDR3 DNA: TGCAGCGTTGAAGACTGGGGATTCTACAATGAGCAGTTCTTC
CDR3 protein: CSVEDWGFYNEQFF

D gene: TRBD1
J gene: TRBJ1-5
V gene: TRBV28
clone size: few
CDR3 DNA: TGTGCCAGCAGTTACCTAGACAGGGGGAATCAGCCCCAGCATTTT
CDR3 protein: CASSYLDRGNQPQHF

D gene: NA
J gene: TRBJ1-1
V gene: TRBV6-6
clone size: few
CDR3 DNA: TGTGCCAGCAGTTACCGATCTGAGTCTGAAGCTTTCTTT
CDR3 protein: CASSYRSESEAFF

D gene: NA
J gene: TRBJ2-1
V gene: TRBV27
clone size: many
CDR3 DNA: TGTGCCAGCAGTTCAGTGACCCAGTCCCCTGAGCAGTTCTTC
CDR3 protein: CASSSVTQSPEQFF

D gene: NA
J gene: TRBJ2-7
V gene: TRBV7-8
clone size: few
CDR3 DNA: TGTGCCAGCAGCCGGCGCGTGCCCGACTCCTACGAGCAGTACTTC
CDR3 protein: CASSRRVPDSYEQYF

D gene: NA
J gene: TRBJ2-3
V gene: TRBV7-6
clone size: few
CDR3 DNA: TGTGCCAGCAGCCCAAACTCAGGGGATACGCAGTATTTT
CDR3 protein: CASSPNSGDTQYF

D gene: NA
J gene: TRBJ2-7
V gene: TRBV28
clone size: many
CDR3 DNA: TGTGCCACCCGTCACCCGGCGGATCCCCCGTACGAGCAGTACTTC
CDR3 protein: CATRHPADPPYEQYF

D gene: NA
J gene: TRBJ1-1
V gene: TRBV20-1
clone size: many
CDR3 DNA: TGCAGTGCTAGATTAGGGTTTGAAGCTTTCTTT
CDR3 protein: CSARLGFEAFF

D gene: TRBD1
J gene: TRBJ2-3
V gene: TRBV20-1
clone size: NA
CDR3 DNA: TGCAGTGCTAGAGATGGCAGACAGGGCTGGAAAGATACGCAGTATTTT
CDR3 protein: CSARDGRQGWKDTQYF

D gene: NA
J gene: TRBJ2-1
V gene: TRBV7-9
clone size: many
CDR3 DNA: TGTGCCAGCAGCTTATTAGTAGGTGAGGACAATGAGCAGTTCTTC
CDR3 protein: CASSLLVGEDNEQFF

D gene: TRBD2
J gene: TRBJ2-2
V gene: TRBV4-1
clone size: NA
CDR3 DNA: TGCGCCAGCAGCCAAGGGGCCCAGCGGGGGAACACCGGGGAGCTGTTTTTT
CDR3 protein: CASSQGAQRGNTGELFF

D gene: NA
J gene: TRBJ2-3
V gene: TRBV4-1
clone size: many
CDR3 DNA: TGCGCCAGCAGTCCAACCTTGACTAGTGGGGCAGATACGCAGTATTTT
CDR3 protein: CASSPTLTSGADTQYF

D gene: NA
J gene: TRBJ2-6
V gene: TRBV29-1
clone size: many
CDR3 DNA: TGCAGCGCTTCGACAGATGTCGACTCTGGGGCCAACGTCCTGACTTTC
CDR3 protein: CSASTDVDSGANVLTF

D gene: TRBD1
J gene: TRBJ1-2
V gene: TRBV15
clone size: NA
CDR3 DNA: TGTGCCACCAGCAGACCGGGACAGGCCGACTATGGCTACACCTTC
CDR3 protein: CATSRPGQADYGYTF

D gene: NA
J gene: TRBJ1-1
V gene: TRBV4-1
clone size: NA
CDR3 DNA: TGCGCCAGCAGCGGAGGTACTGAAGCTTTCTTT
CDR3 protein: CASSGGTEAFF

D gene: TRBD1
J gene: TRBJ2-2
V gene: TRBV5-5
clone size: NA
CDR3 DNA: TGTGCCAGCAGCTTGTGGGACAGCACCGGGGAGCTGTTTTTT
CDR3 protein: CASSLWDSTGELFF

D gene: TRBD1
J gene: TRBJ2-7
V gene: TRBV11-2
clone size: few
CDR3 DNA: TGTGCCAGCAGAAGACAGGGCTCCTACGAGCAGTACTTC
CDR3 protein: CASRRQGSYEQYF

D gene: NA
J gene: TRBJ1-3
V gene: TRBV7-8
clone size: few
CDR3 DNA: TGTGCCAGCAGCTTGGGGACTGACGGAAACACCATATATTTT
CDR3 protein: CASSLGTDGNTIYF

D gene: NA
J gene: TRBJ2-3
V gene: TRBV5-1
clone size: NA
CDR3 DNA: TGCGCCAGCAGCTTGGGGGCGGGCGGGACTTCCACAGATACGCAGTATTTT
CDR3 protein: CASSLGAGGTSTDTQYF

D gene: NA
J gene: TRBJ1-2
V gene: TRBV19
clone size: many
CDR3 DNA: TGTGCCAGTAGTCCAACAGCGTTGGGAAATTATGGCTACACCTTC
CDR3 protein: CASSPTALGNYGYTF

D gene: NA
J gene: TRBJ2-5
V gene: TRBV7-8
clone size: many
CDR3 DNA: TGTGCCAGCAGCTTAAGGCGAGAGACCCAGTACTTC
CDR3 protein: CASSLRRETQYF

D gene: NA
J gene: TRBJ1-1
V gene: TRBV10-1
clone size: many
CDR3 DNA: TGCGCCAGCAGTGTTGACAGGAACACTGAAGCTTTCTTT
CDR3 protein: CASSVDRNTEAFF

D gene: NA
J gene: TRBJ2-7
V gene: TRBV20-1
clone size: many
CDR3 DNA: TGCAGTGCTAGGCCCGAGACAGTGTACTACGAGCAGTACTTC
CDR3 protein: CSARPETVYYEQYF

D gene: NA
J gene: TRBJ2-7
V gene: TRBV7-6
clone size: NA
CDR3 DNA: TGTGCCAGCAGCTTAGACAGGGCAGGCGAGCAGTACTTC
CDR3 protein: CASSLDRAGEQYF

D gene: TRBD1
J gene: TRBJ1-3
V gene: TRBV7-2
clone size: few
CDR3 DNA: TGTGCCAGCAGCTTAGGACAGGGAGGAAACACCATATATTTT
CDR3 protein: CASSLGQGGNTIYF

D gene: TRBD1
J gene: TRBJ1-1
V gene: TRBV2
clone size: many
CDR3 DNA: TGTGCCAGCAGCGAACAGGGGCAGAACACTGAAGCTTTCTTT
CDR3 protein: CASSEQGQNTEAFF

D gene: NA
J gene: TRBJ2-7
V gene: TRBV3-1
clone size: few
CDR3 DNA: TGTGCCAGCAGCCACCTATCAGCCTACGAGCAGTACTTC
CDR3 protein: CASSHLSAYEQYF

D gene: NA
J gene: TRBJ2-2
V gene: TRBV2
clone size: NA
CDR3 DNA: TGTGCCAGCAGTCCGACCCGCGGCGGCTTCAACACCGGGGAGCTGTTTTTT
CDR3 protein: CASSPTRGGFNTGELFF

D gene: NA
J gene: TRBJ1-3
V gene: TRBV9
clone size: many
CDR3 DNA: TGTGCCAGCAGCGTCAGGCAGGGAGCTGGAAACACCATATATTTT
CDR3 protein: CASSVRQGAGNTIYF

D gene: TRBD1
J gene: TRBJ1-2
V gene: TRBV7-9
clone size: many
CDR3 DNA: TGTGCCAGCAGCTTTGGACAGGGGAATGGCTACACCTTC
CDR3 protein: CASSFGQGNGYTF

D gene: NA
J gene: TRBJ2-1
V gene: TRBV5-6
clone size: many
CDR3 DNA: TGTGCCAGCAGCTTACGCATTCCCATATTCACCGGTGAGCAGTTCTTC
CDR3 protein: CASSLRIPIFTGEQFF

D gene: TRBD1
J gene: TRBJ2-1
V gene: TRBV12-3/TRBV12-4
clone size: NA
CDR3 DNA: TGTGCCAGCAGTCTTAGGGGACAGGGGGCCAATGAGCAGTTCTTC
CDR3 protein: CASSLRGQGANEQFF